The TCR beta chain under discussion was sequenced for a study of blood T cells in healthy people across ages. V lost 5 bases, J lost 6 bases, and 11 bases lay in between. The CDR3 runs to 12 residues. Per germline, CDR1 SGHRS and CDR2 YFSETQ. The sample, about 9.2 milliliters of peripheral blood, was drawn from each donor. This clonotype was seen a handful of times. Its specificity is unknown. Whole-study findings and limits: Unknown CMV status may confound age-related changes in expanded clones. Compared with aged donors, long-lived donors showed fewer expanded clones, suggesting selection.

PCR was performed a second time for about 7 to 11 cycles using a sample-barcoded 5' primer and a J-beta primer mix. There were at least 2.5 million CDR3-containing paired-end reads obtained from each sample. A single record per CDR3 protein comes from TCRdb applying MiXCR to the 5' RACE reads. The sample has about 730,000 distinct CDR3 sequences, about 40% seen once. This receptor was taken from a woman aged 55-69 years in good health. The specimen sequenced was blood. The chain recombines TRBV5-1 with TRBJ1-1; D is undetermined. CDR3: CASRDLGAEAFF. Here the CDR3 DNA reads TGCGCCAGCAGGGATCTTGGGGCTGAAGCTTTCTTT.